This T cell receptor beta chain was sequenced for a study of cytomegalovirus exposure and HLA in healthy donors. Study overall: The 90 to 150 validation repertoires, a later analysis reported, used the same platform as the 600 to 850 repertoires from the first cohort.

Study-wide results and caveats: Clusters of TCRs from the first cohort tended to co-occur in the 100 to 150 validation repertoires (as a later analysis found). A list of 164 TCR beta chains associated with cytomegalovirus was given.

A word on this clone: What it binds is not known.

CDR3 length: 15 amino acids. V shed 0 bases and J shed 6 bases, with 15 bases lying between them. CDR1 is SGHVS, CDR2 FQNEAQ, per germline. Here immunoSEQ multiplex PCR was the method, and the copy in TCRdb shows in-frame clones only, minus some. The sample contains approximately 99,000 clones, approximately 94% of which appear only once. The specimen was PBMCs. The rearrangement joins TRBV7-8 to TRBJ2-7; D gene unclear. The clonotype was recovered from a young woman in good health and CMV-seronegative. This CDR3 is CASSLARPRATEQYF. The CDR3 nucleotides read TGTGCCAGCAGCTTAGCGCGTCCTCGCGCCACCGAGCAGTACTTC. Together with reference TRBV7-8 and TRBJ2-7, the CDR3 gives the full variable domain: GAGVSQSPRYKVAKRGQDVALRCDPISGHVSLFWYQQALGQGPEFLTYFQNEAQLDKSGLPSDRFFAERPEGSVSTLKIQRTQQEDSAVYLCASSLARPRATEQYFGPGTRLTVT.